This T cell receptor beta chain stems from a study of T cells in Graves' hyperthyroidism and ophthalmopathy. The study, taken as a whole, reports: Peripheral blood also featured most of the thyroid clonotypes expanded above 0.001.

The investigators amplified TCR beta CDR3 regions from RNA transcripts. When the TCR CDR3 underwent first-round RT-PCR, the HTBI primer set was used. TCRdb independently ran MiXCR on the multiplex PCR reads; one entry per CDR3 protein. Found here are 490,000 or so distinct CDR3 sequences, about 16% of them singletons; the top ten hold around 28%. Extraction of PBMCs used roughly 9.3 ml of fresh peripheral blood. The CDR3 runs 15 residues. Germline V gene sequence: CDR1 ENHRY, CDR2 SYGVKD. V was pared by 8 bases and J by 0 bases, with 14 bases between. In the case of this clonotype: Its antigen is as yet unknown. This is likely a read error, given that the CDR3 carries no conserved phenylalanine or tryptophan at its end.

Sequenced sample: blood. The clonotype was recovered from a woman in her thirties with Graves' ophthalmopathy. The chain employs TRBV10-3 and TRBJ2-1; TRBD1 or TRBD2 may be the D gene (5 bases each). CDR3 DNA sequence: TGTGCCATCGCCCTGGGGGTCAGCTCCTACAATGAGCAGTTCTCC. Its protein is CAIALGVSSYNEQFS.